The 19 T cell receptor beta chains reported below all come from one sample, sequenced in a study of graft-versus-host responses after intestinal transplantation. Assay used: immunoSEQ multiplex PCR; TCRdb lists only in-frame clones, some missing. The sample holds some 41,000 clones; roughly 89% are singletons and the top ten take under 2.5%. Material: PBMCs, obtained roughly 300 days after intestinal transplant. These receptors came from a human patient who received an intestinal transplant, so some T cells may come from the graft donor.

V and J are TRBV25-1 and TRBJ2-1, with 10 bases identical to TRBD1. There are 16 residues in the CDR3. V trimming: 2 bases; J trimming: 5 bases; junction bases outside the gene matches: 6. CDR1 and CDR2 from the germline V gene are MGHDK and SYGVNS. CDR3 region: CASSETRGQGHNEQFF. CDR3 nucleotides: TGTGCCAGCAGTGAAACCCGGGGACAGGGGCACAATGAGCAGTTCTTC.

The chain is built from TRBV5-1 and TRBJ1-1; no reliable D call. From germline, CDR1 is SGHRS and CDR2 YFSETQ. The CDR3 spans 14 residues. Trimming took 4 bases from V and 0 from J, leaving 10 bases between them. The CDR3 region is CASSTSSLNTEAFF. CDR3 nucleotides: TGCGCCAGCAGCACCTCTTCGCTGAACACTGAAGCTTTCTTT.

The chain couples TRBV6-4 to TRBJ2-3, with 8 bases fitting TRBD1. Germline loops: CDR1 MRHNA, CDR2 SNTAGT. The CDR3 sequence is 15 residues long. Losses at the gene ends were 3 bases for V and 5 bases for J; bases not matched to a gene: 7. The CDR3 spells CASSEQGVRGDTQYF. The CDR3, as DNA: TGTGCCAGCAGTGAACAGGGGGTCCGCGGAGATACGCAGTATTTT.

The chain couples TRBV12-5 to TRBJ2-7, with D hard to call. CDR1 is LGHNT, CDR2 FRNRAP, per germline. V was clipped by 0 bases and J by 9 bases, with 6 bases between them. The CDR3 runs 11 residues. The CDR3 DNA is TGTGCTAGTGGTTTGGTAAATACGCAGTACTTC. This sequence encodes CASGLVNTQYF. Complete variable domain (other parts from reference TRBV12-5 and TRBJ2-7): DARVTQTPRHKVTEMGQEVTMRCQPILGHNTVFWYRQTMMQGLELLAYFRNRAPLDDSGMPKDRFSAEMPDATLATLKIQPSEPRDSAVYFCASGLVNTQYFGPGTRLTVT.

This chain links TRBV10-2 with TRBJ2-7, with 7 bases lining up with TRBD1. The ends lost 0 bases at V and 0 bases at J; junction bases unmatched: 11. The CDR3 totals 18 residues. Germline V gene sequence: CDR1 WSHSY, CDR2 SAAADI. For the CDR3, the DNA is TGCGCCAGCAGTGAGTCGAATTCGGTCGGGACAGCCTCCTACGAGCAGTACTTC. Translated: CASSESNSVGTASYEQYF.

The V call is TRBV6-1, the J call TRBJ2-2; D gene unclear. Trimming cost V 7 bases and J 0 bases, with 9 bases left between them. The CDR3 length is 14 residues. CDR1 MNHNS and CDR2 SASEGT come from the germline V gene. DNA for the CDR3: TGTGCCAGCACGCTAGTCGCGAACACCGGGGAGCTGTTTTTT. Protein: CASTLVANTGELFF.

The rearrangement joins TRBV10-2 to TRBJ2-5; TRBD2 agrees at 8 bases. The CDR3 loop spans 14 amino acids. V gave up 4 bases and J gave up 5 bases; unmatched junction bases: 6. Per the germline V gene, CDR1 is WSHSY and CDR2 is SAAADI. The CDR3 reads CASSGGGRSETQYF. DNA for the CDR3: TGCGCCAGCAGTGGGGGCGGGAGGTCGGAGACCCAGTACTTC.

J is TRBJ2-3 and V is TRBV7-2, with D perhaps matching TRBD1 or TRBD2 (6 bases each). The CDR3 is 18 residues long. Per germline, CDR1 SGHTA and CDR2 FQGNSA. V lost 1 base to trimming and J lost 4 bases, with 21 bases between them. Here the CDR3 DNA reads TGTGCCAGCAGCTTAGTAGGAGGGGCAAGAGGGGGGCCAGATACGCAGTATTTT. Translation gives CASSLVGGARGGPDTQYF.

Concerning this clone: Other DNA sequences in this specimen translate into the identical CDR3. The chain has TRBV4-1 and TRBJ2-2; unclear D gene. This CDR3 region has 14 residues. V shed 6 bases and J shed 7 bases, with 15 bases lying between them. Germline values: CDR1 MGHRA, CDR2 YSYEKL. CDR3 DNA: TGCGCCAGCAGAGAGAAGGGCGCCGGCGGGGAGCTGTTTTTT. Protein product: CASREKGAGGELFF.

The V and J genes are TRBV19 and TRBJ2-7; TRBD2 agrees at 9 bases. The junction had 10 bases not matched to a gene; V was cut back by 5 bases and J by 5 bases. The CDR3 loop spans 15 amino acids. CDR1 LNHDA and CDR2 SQIVND come from the germline V gene (reference sequence). The chain's CDR3 is CASSALAGAAHEQYF. CDR3 bases: TGTGCCAGTAGTGCCTTAGCGGGAGCGGCCCACGAGCAGTACTTC.

V gene TRBV15 combines with J gene TRBJ2-5; 7 nucleotides line up with TRBD2. Near its end, the DNA agrees better with TRBJ2-7, so the J call may be wrong. CDR3 length: 17 residues. Per the germline V gene, CDR1 is LNHNV and CDR2 is YYDKDF (reference sequence). The chain's CDR3 is CATSRAAGASGSYEQYF. CDR3 nucleotides: TGTGCCACCAGCAGAGCCGCCGGGGCTAGCGGTTCCTACGAGCAGTACTTC.

This clone was detected once. V is TRBV5-5 and J is TRBJ1-6, with D unresolved. CDR3 length: 15 residues. The ends were cut back, 2 bases at V and 7 bases at J, with 13 bases in the middle. The germline V gene encodes CDR1 SGHKS and CDR2 YYEKEE (reference sequence). CDR3 sequence reads: CASSFLGLGNSPLHF. The CDR3 DNA follows: TGTGCCAGCAGCTTTCTCGGGCTCGGGAATTCACCCCTCCACTTT.

V is TRBV7-8 and J is TRBJ2-2; tentatively, D is TRBD2 (6 bases). V lost 0 bases to trimming and J lost 6 bases, with 14 bases between them. In germline, CDR1 is SGHVS, CDR2 FQNEAQ. The CDR3 contains 16 residues. The CDR3 loop reads CASSLARLAMAGELFF. The DNA of the CDR3 is TGTGCCAGCAGCTTAGCGAGGCTAGCGATGGCCGGGGAGCTGTTTTTT.

The chain links TRBV18 to TRBJ1-2, with D hard to call. CDR3 length: 13 amino acids. V lost 3 bases to trimming and J lost 5 bases, with 10 bases between them. CDR1 KGHSH and CDR2 LQKENI come from the germline V gene. The CDR3 DNA sequence: TGTGCCAGCTCACCCAAGACTGGGTATGGCTACACCTTC. Protein: CASSPKTGYGYTF.

The V and J genes are TRBV10-2 and TRBJ2-5, with TRBD1 matching 8 bases. The CDR3 runs to 16 residues. Germline lookup yields CDR1 WSHSY and CDR2 SAAADI. V gave up 4 bases and J gave up 2 bases; unmatched junction bases: 9. CDR3 loop: CASSGTRDRYQETQYF. DNA of the CDR3: TGCGCCAGCAGTGGGACCCGGGACAGGTATCAAGAGACCCAGTACTTC.

This chain connects TRBV28 to TRBJ2-7; possibly TRBD1 for D (6 bases). Trimming shortened V by 2 bases and J by 3 bases, and 11 bases separated the two germline ends. The CDR3 runs to 14 residues. From germline, CDR1 is MDHEN and CDR2 SYDVKM. The CDR3 DNA reads as TGTGCCAGCAGTTTACAGGGGCCCAACTACGAGCAGTACTTC. Protein: CASSLQGPNYEQYF. The full variable domain, its missing parts supplied by reference TRBV28 and TRBJ2-7, is DVKVTQSSRYLVKRTGEKVFLECVQDMDHENMFWYRQDPGLGLRLIYFSYDVKMKEKGDIPEGYSVSREKKERFSLILESASTNQTSMYLCASSLQGPNYEQYFGPGTRLTVT.

The J gene is TRBJ2-1, the V gene TRBV27; D is unclear. Trimming left V 3 bases short and J 7 bases short, with 10 bases between. The germline V gene encodes CDR1 MNHEY and CDR2 SMNVEV (reference sequence). CDR3 length equals 13 residues. CDR3 coding DNA: TGTGCCAGCAGTTTTTCCCTTTTTAATGAGCAGTTCTTC. This codes for CASSFSLFNEQFF.

The rearrangement joins TRBV9 to TRBJ1-1; TRBD1 might be the D (6 bases). The CDR3 is made up of 14 amino acids. Germline assignment: CDR1 SGDLS and CDR2 YYNGEE. V lost 3 bases to trimming and J lost 4 bases, with 13 bases between them. The CDR3 reads CASSAKWGATEAFF. The CDR3 nucleotides read TGTGCCAGCAGCGCAAAATGGGGGGCCACTGAAGCTTTCTTT.

The V and J genes are TRBV7-9 and TRBJ2-7, with D possibly being TRBD1 (6 bases). The germline V gene encodes CDR1 SEHNR and CDR2 FQNEAQ (reference sequence). The CDR3 is 14 amino acids. V gave up 1 base and J gave up 2 bases, with 9 bases separating them. This CDR3 reads CASSLGQDPYEQYF. The CDR3 DNA sequence: TGTGCCAGCAGCTTAGGACAGGACCCCTACGAGCAGTACTTC.